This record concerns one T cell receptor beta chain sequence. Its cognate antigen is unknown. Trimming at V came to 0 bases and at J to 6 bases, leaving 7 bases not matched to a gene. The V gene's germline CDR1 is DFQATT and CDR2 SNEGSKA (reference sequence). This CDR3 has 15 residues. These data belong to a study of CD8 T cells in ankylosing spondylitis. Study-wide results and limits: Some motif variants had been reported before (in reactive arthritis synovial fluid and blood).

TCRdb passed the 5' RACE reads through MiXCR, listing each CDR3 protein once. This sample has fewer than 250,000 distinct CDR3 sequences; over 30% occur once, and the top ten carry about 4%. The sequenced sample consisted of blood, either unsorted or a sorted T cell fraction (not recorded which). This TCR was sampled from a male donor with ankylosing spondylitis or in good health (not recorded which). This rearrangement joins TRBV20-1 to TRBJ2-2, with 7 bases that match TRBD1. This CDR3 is CSARDLRQGAGELFF. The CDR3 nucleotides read TGCAGTGCTAGAGATTTACGGCAGGGGGCCGGGGAGCTGTTTTTT.